The 6 T cell receptor beta chains below were found in one sample sequenced in a study of beta chain features in type 1 diabetes. cDNA synthesis used the whole RNA isolate, giving expressed TCRB sequences. Method: immunoSEQ multiplex PCR; TCRdb's copy keeps in-frame clones and lacks some. The sample includes a few hundred thousand clones, around 16% of them seen just once. Specimen: naive CD4+ T cells from blood. These receptors were collected from a young woman in good health.

In this sample, this clone turned up a few times. The chain couples TRBV27 to TRBJ2-7; 7 nucleotides line up with TRBD2. The ends lost 6 bases at V and 0 bases at J; junction bases unmatched: 2. CDR3 length equals 13 residues. Germline CDR1 and CDR2: MNHEY and SMNVEV (reference sequence). The CDR3 region is CASSREVSYEQYF. CDR3 nucleotides: TGTGCCAGCAGCCGGGAGGTCTCCTACGAGCAGTACTTC.

DNA of the CDR3: TGTGCCAGCAGTCTTCCGGGACTACAGCGGTGGGAGCAGTTCTTC. It yields the protein CASSLPGLQRWEQFF. This chain connects TRBV28 to TRBJ2-1, with 7 bases aligning to TRBD2. The trim removed 5 bases at V and 10 bases at J, leaving 14 bases unmatched. In germline, CDR1 is MDHEN, CDR2 SYDVKM. The CDR3 spans 15 residues.

The chain links TRBV18 to TRBJ2-7, with 7 bases lining up with TRBD2. Trimming at V came to 2 bases and at J to 0 bases, leaving 7 bases not matched to a gene. Germline values: CDR1 KGHSH, CDR2 LQKENI. The CDR3 sequence is 16 residues long. The DNA of the CDR3 is TGTGCCAGCTCACCAGTCGAGGGAGGGCACTCCTACGAGCAGTACTTC. It codes for CASSPVEGGHSYEQYF.

This clone showed up just a few times. The V gene is TRBV4-1, the J gene TRBJ2-3; D is perhaps TRBD2 (6 bases). The CDR3 runs 16 residues. V was clipped by 4 bases and J by 3 bases, with 17 bases between them. CDR1 is MGHRA, CDR2 YSYEKL, per germline. CDR3 amino acids: CASSLSRGERTDTQYF. Here the CDR3 DNA reads TGCGCCAGCAGCCTCTCGCGGGGAGAAAGAACAGATACGCAGTATTTT.

This clone was detected a few times. V gene TRBV7-9 combines with J gene TRBJ2-5, with 9 bases matching TRBD2. The V gene's germline CDR1 is SEHNR and CDR2 FQNEAQ (reference sequence). This CDR3 is 15 amino acids long. Germline trimming cut 5 bases from V and 4 bases from J; bases unmatched to any gene: 8. CDR3 bases: TGTGCCAGCAGCCCAAAAGGTAGCGGGAGAGAGACCCAGTACTTC. Translated, it gives CASSPKGSGRETQYF.

This clone was picked up a small number of times. The chain has TRBV28 and TRBJ1-1; tentatively, D is TRBD1 (5 bases). CDR3 length: 12 amino acids. Germline CDR1 MDHEN, CDR2 SYDVKM. The germline V and J ends were trimmed by 6 bases and 4 bases, with 9 bases remaining between them. CDR3 loop: CASSFDSTEAFF. For the CDR3, the DNA is TGTGCCAGCAGCTTCGACAGCACTGAAGCTTTCTTT.